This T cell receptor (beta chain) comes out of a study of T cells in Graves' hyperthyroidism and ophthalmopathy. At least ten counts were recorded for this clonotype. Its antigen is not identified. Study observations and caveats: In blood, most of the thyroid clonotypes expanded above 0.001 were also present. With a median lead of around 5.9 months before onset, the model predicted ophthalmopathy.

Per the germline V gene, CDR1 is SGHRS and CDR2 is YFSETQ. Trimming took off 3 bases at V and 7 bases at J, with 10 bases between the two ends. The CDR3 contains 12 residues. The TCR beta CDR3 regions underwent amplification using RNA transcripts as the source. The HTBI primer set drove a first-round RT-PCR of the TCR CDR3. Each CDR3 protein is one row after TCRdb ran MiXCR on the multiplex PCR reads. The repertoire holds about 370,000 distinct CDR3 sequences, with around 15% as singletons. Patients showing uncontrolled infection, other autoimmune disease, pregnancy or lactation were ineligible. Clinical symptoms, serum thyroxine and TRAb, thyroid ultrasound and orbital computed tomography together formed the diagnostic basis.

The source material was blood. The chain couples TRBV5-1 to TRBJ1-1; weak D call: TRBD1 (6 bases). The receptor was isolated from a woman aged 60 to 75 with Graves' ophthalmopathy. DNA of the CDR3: TGCGCCAGCAGCTCGAGGGGGGATGAAGCTTTCTTT. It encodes CASSSRGDEAFF. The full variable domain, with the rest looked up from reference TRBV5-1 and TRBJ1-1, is KAGVTQTPRYLIKTRGQQVTLSCSPISGHRSVSWYQQTPGQGLQFLFEYFSETQRNKGNFPGRFSGRQFSNSRSEMNVSTLELGDSALYLCASSSRGDEAFFGQGTRLTVV.